This T cell receptor beta chain was profiled in a study of preoperative IRX-2 immunotherapy in early breast cancer. Treatment in this sample: preoperative locoregional IRX-2 cytokine immunotherapy. Preoperative locoregional IRX-2 cytokine immunotherapy was tested in the phase Ib source study. The CDR3 spans 12 residues. The germline gives CDR1 LNHDA, CDR2 SQIVND (reference sequence). With 4 bases removed from V and 1 base from J, the gap between germline ends came to 2 bases. Method: immunoSEQ multiplex PCR; TCRdb's copy keeps in-frame clones and lacks some. The sample yields fewer than 9,500 clones, more than 75% seen once.

The sequencing used tumor tissue, collected after IRX-2 immunotherapy. This TCR derives from a human donor with breast cancer. The chain joins TRBV19 to TRBJ1-3; D is unresolved. The CDR3 sequence is CASSRSGNTIYF. CDR3 bases: TGTGCCAGTAGTAGGTCTGGAAACACCATATATTTT. Supplemented by reference TRBV19 and TRBJ1-3, the full variable domain reads DGGITQSPKYLFRKEGQNVTLSCEQNLNHDAMYWYRQDPGQGLRLIYYSQIVNDFQKGDIAEGYSVSREKKESFPLTVTSAQKNPTAFYLCASSRSGNTIYFGEGSWLTVV.